This TCR beta chain was obtained from a study of cytomegalovirus exposure and HLA in healthy donors. Study conclusions and caveats: Beyond CMV serostatus, there was no information to go on about immune exposure. Later work found that TCR association rates differed between HLA loci; DRB1 had the most and HLA-C the fewest. Most subjects' HLA-A and HLA-B alleles were reportedly predicted from TCR beta sequences.

Primers for the PCR totalled 60 Vbeta and 13 Jbeta. This table comes from immunoSEQ multiplex PCR, and its TCRdb copy is limited to in-frame clones, with some not included. The sample includes 150,000 to 200,000 clones, 85% to 90% seen only once; the top ten take approximately 1.9%. This clone is a singleton in its sample. Its antigen is not known. The source material was PBMCs. This clonotype was obtained from a woman aged 18-29 years in good health and CMV-seronegative.

In nucleotides, the CDR3 is TGTGCCAGCAGCCCGAATGGACAGGGGGCATGGGAGACCCAGTACTTC. Protein sequence: CASSPNGQGAWETQYF. V and J are TRBV7-2 and TRBJ2-5; 11 nucleotides line up with TRBD1. The J segment lost 5 bases and the V segment lost 5 bases, leaving 10 bases of the junction unmatched. The CDR3 has 16 residues. Germline V CDR1 and CDR2: SGHTA, FQGNSA.